This T cell receptor (beta chain) was recovered during a study of blood T cell repertoires in COVID-19 (dated by TCRdb to 2020 to 2022). About the full investigation: The collaborator samples originated in the United States, Italy and Spain and spanned the acute and convalescent phases of COVID-19. Nearly every sample came with metadata listing a de-identified subject ID, COVID-19 status, age in years and sex. The dataset comprised deeply sampled blood TCRbeta repertoires from subjects exposed to, actively infected with, or recovered from COVID-19. Samples came from the ongoing ImmuneRACE study (first 160 participants) plus 1,254 subjects from 6 global collaborators. The prospective study material was composed of cDNA or gDNA derived from T cells, B-cell-depleted T cells, or PBMCs. HLA class I and class II types, where available, came from metadata supplied by the sample provider rather than from assay-based typing. The repertoires were released in a freely available public database meant as a resource for research on the immune response to SARS-CoV-2.

Comments on this clone: Which antigen it targets is not known. It has no much larger one-base neighbor in the sample; base qualities were not kept.

The CDR3 goes from the cysteine to the phenylalanine over 14 residues. The read is trimmed to its CDR3 DNA, 42 bases read in frame from base 1. From the germline V gene, CDR1 is SGHAT and CDR2 is FQNNGV. V is clipped by 3 bases and J by 0 bases, and the sequence between their germline boundaries is 9 bases long. General study outcomes and caveats: The quantity of clinical and demographic metadata differed by source and by participant and was supplied without curation.

TCRbeta CDR3 regions were amplified from genomic DNA by means of the immunoSEQ Assay, a bias-controlled multiplex PCR. The original pipeline was this. The number of nucleated cells in each sample was estimated by amplification of reference gene primers within the assay. Sequence reads were collapsed and filtered to measure the absolute abundance of every unique TCRbeta CDR3 rearrangement. For each sample, productive Simpson clonality was calculated as the square root of Simpson's diversity index over productive rearrangements. The clones in this table, taken by TCRdb from immuneACCESS, are in-frame only. Not every clone is retained; where verified, under half of the shortfall comes from an unresolved V gene, and the cause of the rest is unknown. The V and J calls and clone size are taken from that table; D and trimming were inferred from the DNA. In this sample the table shows 300,000 to 400,000 clones, approximately 89% of which occur a single time. Of the sample, 1.5% to 2% falls within the top ten clones.

In Seattle, one collaborating source enrolled patients while the infection was active and tracked those patients longitudinally over the course of disease. Each collaborating institution followed its own protocols to collect whole blood in K2EDTA tubes. For TCRbeta analysis, collaborator samples were shipped as frozen whole blood, as isolated PBMCs, or as DNA extracted from either sample type. Recombination linked TRBV11-2 to TRBJ2-7, with a weak D call of TRBD1 (5 bases match). The sequence was collected from a woman under 40 with COVID-19, enrolled during active disease. Sequencing used peripheral blood. Here the CDR3 is given as CASSFLRGSYEQYF. The nucleotides are TGTGCCAGCAGCTTCCTTAGGGGCTCCTACGAGCAGTACTTC.